This is a list of T cell receptor beta chains from one sample in a study of cytomegalovirus exposure and HLA in healthy donors. Assay: immunoSEQ multiplex PCR; the TCRdb copy retains only in-frame clones and omits some. The sample shows 95,000 to 150,000 clones, approximately 79% of them seen only once. Sequencing was performed on PBMCs. Source of these receptors: a man aged 30-40 years in good health and CMV-seronegative. CDR3s leave out the opening cysteine and the closing phenylalanine or tryptophan.

TRBV9	TRBJ2-2	ASSESLTGELF
TRBV6-4	TRBJ2-3	ASSASGGGTDTQY
TRBV6-4	TRBJ2-3	ASSGGGATDTQY
TRBV7-2	TRBJ2-1	ASSLGWFTSGEYNEQF
TRBV2	TRBJ1-6	ASSIHVAGTYNSPLH
TRBV7-8	TRBJ2-3	ASSPLSGMSTDTQY
TRBV9	TRBJ2-5	ASSVGELALGETQY
TRBV7-2	TRBJ2-1	ASSSRVGRYNEQF
TRBV10-1	TRBJ2-3	ASSETSGSTDTQY
TRBV4-3	TRBJ1-1	ASSQKGVNTEAF
TRBV5-5	TRBJ1-2	ASSRPGTGEGYT
TRBV19	TRBJ2-5	ASSAGTSWEQTQY
TRBV6-6	TRBJ1-4	ASSYGTGGEKLF
TRBV2	TRBJ2-7	ASSEGRTGVEQY
TRBV5-4	TRBJ2-2	ASSFPAPRGGELF
TRBV28	TRBJ1-5	ASSYQGKGYSNQPQH
TRBV21-1	TRBJ2-3	ASSSCLGAEAPTDTQY
TRBV7-9	TRBJ2-7	ASSPRASGRSYEQY
TRBV11-2	TRBJ2-3	ASSPIAGGSEDTQY
TRBV10-1	TRBJ2-7	ASSEFTGVSSEQY